This TCR beta chain comes out of a study of T cell responses to AZD1222 COVID-19 vaccine. Overall study context: Second-dose recipients at about 4 or about 12 weeks were treated as one pooled group.

Sequencing was performed with immunoSEQ multiplex PCR; in TCRdb, only in-frame clones are kept and a portion is missing. The sample holds 180,000 or so clones, about 86% seen once. The study, taken as a whole, reports: Repertoires were sampled only after the peak T cell response. Rises in breadth and depth of Spike-specific TCRs came after two AZD1222 doses. Reportedly, nearly half of unique spike TCRs recognized epitopes outside B.1.351/B.1.1.7 mutations.

CDR3 length equals 13 residues. From germline, CDR1 is MDHEN and CDR2 SYDVKM. V was clipped by 8 bases and J by 3 bases; unmatched bases: 6. In the case of this clone: No antigen is known for it.

The genes are TRBV28 and TRBJ1-2; 7 positions agree with TRBD1. The clonotype was recovered from an adult in good health. Here the sequenced sample was peripheral blood, taken on day 0 of AZD1222 vaccination. The CDR3 DNA is TGTGCCAGCGCTCGACAGGGCTACTATGGCTACACCTTC. Amino acid sequence: CASARQGYYGYTF.